This TCR beta chain was recovered during a study of regulatory T cells in long-lasting Graves disease. Study-wide background: For under 3 months, newly diagnosed Graves' patients had been taking antithyroid drugs. Study-wide results and limits: Compared with new cases, persistent Graves' patients showed reduced TCR diversity.

This CDR3 has 14 amino acids. The V gene lost 5 bases and the J gene lost 3 bases, with 16 bases spanning the gap. Germline V CDR1 and CDR2: GTSNPN, SVGIG (reference sequence). According to the study, TCR beta libraries were built with iRepertoire HTBI primers and CDR3-region Arm-PCR. TCRdb analysed the multiplex PCR reads with MiXCR anew, one entry per CDR3 protein. This sample has 400,000 to 500,000 distinct CDR3 sequences, with about a sixth found just once. In its sample, this clonotype was seen many times. The antigen is not known. Regarding time point: newly diagnosed GD, antithyroid drugs for less than 3 months. The TCR library was made from RNA extracted from PBMCs. These data also formed part of another study, on T cells in Graves' hyperthyroidism and ophthalmopathy. That study reports: HTBI primers were used for first-round RT-PCR of the TCR CDR3. The model predicted ophthalmopathy a median around 6.5 months before onset.

Material: peripheral blood mononuclear cells (PBMCs), obtained at new diagnosis, from a patient treated with antithyroid drugs. The chain carries TRBV30 and TRBJ1-1; D gene unclear. This receptor was taken from a woman aged 18-30 years with Graves disease. The CDR3 region has the DNA TGTGCCTGGTACGCAATCCGGATCCACACTGAAGCTTTCTTT. Encoded protein: CAWYAIRIHTEAFF.